The 18 T cell receptor beta chains below come from one sample, sequenced in a study of blood T cells in healthy people across ages. Alongside a J-beta primer mix, a sample-barcoded 5' primer served in a second PCR lasting roughly 7 to 11 cycles. TCRdb redid the calling of the 5' RACE reads with MiXCR, one entry per CDR3 protein. Among hundreds of thousands of distinct CDR3 sequences listed, 25% to 35% were seen once. Sample: blood. The origin of the receptors is a woman aged 80 or over in good health.

This clonotype was observed at least ten times. The CDR3 region has the DNA TGTGCCAGCAGCTTAAGGACAGACTATGGCTACACCTTC. Translated: CASSLRTDYGYTF. The chain carries TRBV7-2 and TRBJ1-2, with D maybe TRBD1 (6 bases). V shed 2 bases and J shed 3 bases, with 7 bases lying between them. Germline V gene lookup returns CDR1 SGHTA and CDR2 FQGNSA. This CDR3 region has 13 residues.

Points on this clonotype: A much larger clone is a single base away; this may be a read error. The V and J genes are TRBV29-1 and TRBJ2-7, with 12 bases aligning to TRBD1. Trimming at V came to 3 bases and at J to 6 bases, leaving 6 bases not matched to a gene. Germline lookup yields CDR1 SQVTM and CDR2 ANQGSEA. The CDR3 contains 14 residues. The CDR3: CSVDCGTGGFEQYF. As DNA, the CDR3 is TGCAGCGTTGACTGCGGGACAGGGGGCTTCGAGCAGTACTTC.

This clonotype was picked up many times. The V call is TRBV9, the J call TRBJ2-1; 10 bases match TRBD2. Trimming at V came to 0 bases and at J to 9 bases, leaving 9 bases not matched to a gene. This CDR3 contains 16 residues. Germline-derived CDR1 and CDR2 are SGDLS and YYNGEE. In DNA form, the CDR3 reads TGTGCCAGCAGCGTAGGGCTAGCGGGGGCCTTGGTTGAGCAGTTCTTC. As protein: CASSVGLAGALVEQFF.

Ten or more counts support this clonotype. This chain links TRBV7-9 with TRBJ2-1, with D perhaps matching TRBD1 (5 bases). Germline assignment: CDR1 SEHNR and CDR2 FQNEAQ (reference sequence). The CDR3 length is 13 residues. The V and J ends lost 1 base and 10 bases respectively, with 11 bases between them. CDR3 residues: CASSLDRTLEQFF. The CDR3 nucleotides read TGTGCCAGCAGCTTAGACAGGACACTCGAGCAGTTCTTC. Based on the CDR3 plus reference TRBV7-9 and TRBJ2-1, the full variable domain is DTGVSQNPRHKITKRGQNVTFRCDPISEHNRLYWYRQTLGQGPEFLTYFQNEAQLEKSRLLSDRFSAERPKGSFSTLEIQRTEQGDSAMYLCASSLDRTLEQFFGPGTRLTVL.

The rearrangement uses TRBV6-5 and TRBJ2-1, with no clear D. The J call may not be correct, given that the DNA end is closer to TRBJ2-7. The CDR3 runs 13 residues. CDR1 and CDR2 from the germline V gene are MNHEY and SVGAGI. The CDR3 loop reads CASGRRIYNEQYF. CDR3 DNA: TGTGCCAGCGGCCGGCGGATTTACAATGAGCAGTACTTC.

With respect to this clonotype: This may be a read error, as it is one base from a much larger clone. The chain couples TRBV7-2 to TRBJ2-1; D is undetermined. V was clipped by 5 bases and J by 8 bases, with 10 bases between them. This CDR3 region has 12 residues. The germline V gene has CDR1 SGHTA and CDR2 FQGNSA. In nucleotides, the CDR3 is TGTGCCAGCAGCCGTTATTGCCATGAGCAGTTCTTC. It is translated as CASSRYCHEQFF.

Remarks on this clonotype: The junction departs from germline at one end; a sequencing error may be responsible. The chain joins TRBV27 to TRBJ2-3; D assignment may be TRBD1 or TRBD2 (5 bases each). The CDR3 is 15 residues long. CDR1 and CDR2 (germline): MNHEY, SMNVEV (reference sequence). The CDR3 sequence: CASGLAGRGTDTQYF. The DNA for the CDR3 is TGTGCCAGCGGTTTAGCAGGGAGAGGCACAGATACGCAGTATTTT.

This clonotype has just one count. Being one base from a much bigger clone, this may be a read error. The chain links TRBV28 to TRBJ2-4; D is uncertain. CDR3 length: 15 residues. CDR1 is MDHEN and CDR2 is SYDVKM in the germline V gene. DNA of the CDR3: TGTGCCAGCTCTATCCGGACGGTAGCCAAAAACATTCAGTGCTTC. This translates into CASSIRTVAKNIQCF. The full variable domain, rest sourced from reference TRBV28 and TRBJ2-4, is DVKVTQSSRYLVKRTGEKVFLECVQDMDHENMFWYRQDPGLGLRLIYFSYDVKMKEKGDIPEGYSVSREKKERFSLILESASTNQTSMYLCASSIRTVAKNIQCFGAGTRLSVL.

This clonotype was found many times. V and J are TRBV2 and TRBJ2-5; TRBD2 matches at 9 bases. The ends lost 10 bases at V and 0 bases at J; junction bases unmatched: 6. From germline, CDR1 is SNHLY and CDR2 FYNNEI. The CDR3 consists of 14 residues. The CDR3 DNA sequence: TGTGCCACCTCCCGCGGGGGGGACCAAGAGACCCAGTACTTC. It encodes CATSRGGDQETQYF.

The rearrangement links TRBV27 to TRBJ2-6; TRBD1 matches at 9 bases. Trimming took 5 bases from V and 2 from J; bases not matched to a gene: 10. The germline V gene encodes CDR1 MNHEY and CDR2 SMNVEV (reference sequence). The CDR3 is 18 amino acids. The CDR3, as DNA: TGTGCCAGCAGTACCCGGGACAGGGTTCTCGCTGGGGCCAACGTCCTGACTTTC. This encodes CASSTRDRVLAGANVLTF.

This clonotype was recorded at least ten times. The genes are TRBV7-3 and TRBJ1-2; D not resolved. The CDR3 runs 13 residues. Germline CDR1 reads SGHTA; CDR2 reads FQGTGA. V lost 5 bases and J 5 bases, leaving 12 bases between the germline ends. CDR3 region: CASSNGRIYGYTF. CDR3 in DNA: TGTGCCAGCAGCAACGGACGGATATATGGCTACACCTTC.

The V call is TRBV18, the J call TRBJ1-1; D uncertain. CDR3 size: 15 residues. V was cut by 0 bases and J by 6 bases, with 14 bases left in between. The germline CDR1 and CDR2 sequences are KGHSH and LQKENI. Written as DNA, the CDR3 is TGTGCCAGCTCACCACCTAGGGCGGGAGGCTCTGAAGCTTTCTTT. Its translation: CASSPPRAGGSEAFF.

This clonotype was detected only a few times. Since a much larger clone is just one base distant, this may be a read error. V is TRBV29-1 and J is TRBJ2-5; D unclear. In germline, CDR1 is SQVTM, CDR2 ANQGSEA. V was trimmed by 3 bases and J by 11 bases, leaving 16 bases between them. The CDR3 loop spans 12 amino acids. This CDR3 is CSVEPMGNEQYF. CDR3 sequence (DNA): TGCAGCGTTGAGCCGATGGGCAATGAGCAGTACTTC.

This clonotype was found a few times. The rearrangement links TRBV20-1 to TRBJ2-5; 7 positions match TRBD2. V lost 1 base to trimming and J lost 4 bases; unmatched junction nucleotides: 6. CDR3 length equals 14 residues. Germline CDR1 is DFQATT and CDR2 is SNEGSKA (reference sequence). The CDR3 loop is CSARVAGVGETQYF. The CDR3 region has the DNA TGCAGTGCTAGAGTCGCGGGAGTGGGAGAGACCCAGTACTTC.

The rearrangement joins TRBV6-6 to TRBJ2-1, with D possibly being TRBD2 (5 bases). The V and J ends lost 11 bases and 6 bases respectively, with 17 bases between them. Germline CDR1 reads MNHNY; CDR2 reads SVGAGI (reference sequence). The CDR3 extends over 13 amino acids. The CDR3 coding sequence is TGTGCCGGTAGTTCTGGGGAGTCCAATGAGCAGTTCTTC. Translated: CAGSSGESNEQFF.

On this clonotype itself: The junction departs from germline at one end; a sequencing error may be responsible. The chain employs TRBV7-7 and TRBJ2-7; D could derive from TRBD1 or TRBD2 (5 bases each). The germline gives CDR1 SSHAT, CDR2 FNYEAQ (reference sequence). This CDR3 has 14 residues. Written as DNA, the CDR3 is TGTGCTAGCAGCTTAGGGACGGATTCCTACGAGCAGTACTTC. Amino acid sequence: CASSLGTDSYEQYF.

A note on this clonotype: With a much larger clone just one base away, this may be a read error. The chain recombines TRBV30 with TRBJ1-2; maybe TRBD1 (5 bases). Germline V gene lookup returns CDR1 GTSNPN and CDR2 SVGIG (reference sequence). This CDR3 has 14 amino acids. The CDR3 region has the DNA TGTGCCTGGAGTGTAGGCGTAGGGGACTATGACTACACCTTC. Its protein is CAWSVGVGDYDYTF.

This clonotype was found once. Because it lacks the conserved phenylalanine or tryptophan at the end, this CDR3 is likely a read error. The rearrangement joins TRBV24-1 to TRBJ1-1, with D tentatively TRBD1 (5 bases). Trimming took 9 bases from V and 3 from J, leaving 10 bases between them. The V gene's germline CDR1 is KGHDR and CDR2 SFDVKD. This CDR3 has 12 residues. The chain's CDR3 is CATGRGDTEAFC. CDR3 DNA sequence: TGTGCCACCGGCCGGGGCGACACTGAAGCTTTCTGT.